Shown below are 17 T cell receptor beta chains from a single sample sequenced in a study of T cells in Graves' hyperthyroidism and ophthalmopathy. RNA transcripts yielded amplified TCR beta CDR3 regions. An initial round of RT-PCR targeting the TCR CDR3 relied on the HTBI primer set. One entry per CDR3 protein, called by TCRdb with MiXCR from the multiplex PCR reads. The sample records about 98,000 distinct CDR3 sequences, approximately 40% being singletons. The sequenced material came from peripheral blood or thyroid tissue (not recorded which). The source is a woman aged 25 to 39 with Graves' hyperthyroidism.

The J gene is TRBJ2-5, the V gene TRBV7-8, with 9 bases aligning to TRBD2. CDR1 SGHVS and CDR2 FQNEAQ come from the germline V gene. This CDR3 has 17 residues. The V segment lost 2 bases and the J segment 1 base; nucleotides outside the gene matches: 8. The CDR3 reads CASSLRGPSGTQETQYF. The CDR3, as DNA: TGTGCCAGCAGCTTAAGAGGCCCTAGCGGGACCCAAGAGACCCAGTACTTC.

The CDR3 is CASSFSNVGGENEKLFF. The CDR3 DNA follows: TGTGCCAGCAGTTTTTCTAATGTCGGAGGGGAGAATGAAAAACTGTTTTTT. The chain joins TRBV12-3 or TRBV12-4 to TRBJ1-4; D may be TRBD1 (5 bases). V was clipped by 3 bases and J by 5 bases, with 19 bases between them. CDR3 length: 17 amino acids.

In its sample, this clonotype was seen once. Germline and junction disagree at one end, which may indicate a read error. This sequence joins TRBV7-9 and TRBJ1-2; 12 bases are shared with TRBD1. CDR1 is SEHNR, CDR2 FQNEAQ, per germline (reference sequence). CDR3 length equals 15 residues. CDR3 DNA sequence: TGTGCCGGCAGCTGGGACAGGGGGCAGAGCTATGGCTACACCTTC. It translates to CAGSWDRGQSYGYTF.

This chain joins TRBV20-1 and TRBJ1-5, with D hard to call. Looked up from germline, CDR1 is DFQATT and CDR2 is SNEGSKA (reference sequence). Trimming took off 3 bases at V and 9 bases at J, with 9 bases between the two ends. CDR3 size: 11 residues. The CDR3 loop reads CSARPSGPQHF. The CDR3 DNA is TGCAGTGCTAGGCCTAGCGGGCCCCAGCATTTT.

In this sample, this clonotype turned up a few times. The junction differs from germline at one of its ends, possibly a read error. The V gene is TRBV12-3 or TRBV12-4, the J gene TRBJ1-2; D possibly corresponds to TRBD1 (5 bases). This CDR3 comprises 12 residues. This CDR3 is CASSPKGNGYTF. The DNA for the CDR3 is TGTGCCAGCAGTCCCAAGGGGAATGGGTACACCTTC.

This clonotype has at least ten counts. The V gene is TRBV6-5, the J gene TRBJ1-1; the D is unclear. Germline-derived CDR1 and CDR2 are MNHEY and SVGAGI. Trimming removed 2 bases from V and 5 bases from J, with 12 bases in between. The CDR3 has 14 amino acids. The CDR3 sequence: CASSYRGWGTEAFF. The DNA of the CDR3 is TGTGCCAGCAGTTACCGGGGATGGGGTACTGAAGCTTTCTTT.

The table lists this clonotype with many counts. The chain links TRBV7-9 to TRBJ2-3; D unclear. The length of the CDR3 is 12 residues. V lost 5 bases and J lost 5, with 8 bases in between. Germline loops: CDR1 SEHNR, CDR2 FQNEAQ (reference sequence). CDR3 amino acids: CASSPQGDTQYF. The CDR3 nucleotides are TGTGCCAGCAGCCCCCAAGGAGATACGCAGTATTTT.

Worth noting for this clonotype: A much larger clone lies a single base off, so this may be a read error. This sequence joins TRBV7-3 and TRBJ1-1; D possibly corresponds to TRBD1 (5 bases). The CDR3 has 14 residues. From germline, CDR1 is SGHTA and CDR2 FQGTGA. CDR3 coding DNA: TGTACCAGCAGCCAGATTGGGGGGAACACTGAAGCTTTCTTT. It translates to CTSSQIGGNTEAFF.

This clonotype appeared a few times. No conserved phenylalanine or tryptophan ends this CDR3, so it is likely a read error. The V gene is TRBV7-8, the J gene TRBJ1-5, with D possibly TRBD1 on 5 matching bases. Per germline, CDR1 SGHVS and CDR2 FQNEAQ. The CDR3 consists of 17 residues. The V and J ends lost 5 bases and 9 bases respectively, with 26 bases between them. The CDR3 nucleotides read TGTGCCAGCAGCCCCCGGGGAGGGGAGGGCCCCTTAGGGCCCCAGCATCTT. This translates into CASSPRGGEGPLGPQHL.

A few counts support this clonotype. This chain links TRBV20-1 with TRBJ1-1, with D perhaps matching TRBD1 (5 bases). Trimming shortened V by 6 bases and J by 11 bases, and 22 bases separated the two germline ends. The CDR3 has 13 amino acids. CDR1 is DFQATT, CDR2 SNEGSKA, per germline (reference sequence). The CDR3 reads CSAIGPGRGWAFF. The CDR3 bases are TGCAGTGCCATCGGGCCGGGGAGGGGTTGGGCTTTCTTT.

The table lists this clonotype with many counts. The chain links TRBV10-3 to TRBJ1-5; a possible D gene is TRBD1 (5 bases). The V and J ends lost 2 bases and 3 bases respectively, with 11 bases between them. In germline, CDR1 is ENHRY, CDR2 SYGVKD. There are 15 residues in the CDR3. The CDR3 here is CAISETQGYNQPQHF. The CDR3 region has the DNA TGTGCCATCAGTGAGACTCAGGGATACAATCAGCCCCAGCATTTT.

This clonotype was recorded many times. The genes are TRBV9 and TRBJ2-7; the D gene could be TRBD1 or TRBD2 (5 bases each). This CDR3 region has 13 residues. V shed 4 bases and J shed 4 bases, with 12 bases lying between them. Germline V gene sequence: CDR1 SGDLS, CDR2 YYNGEE. The DNA for the CDR3 is TGTGCCAGCAGCTTGGGACCTTTTTACGAGCAGTACTTC. Its translation: CASSLGPFYEQYF.

In DNA form, the CDR3 reads TGTGCCACCAGTGATAGGGGGAACACTGAAGCTTTCTTT. Translated, it gives CATSDRGNTEAFF. V is TRBV24-1 and J is TRBJ1-1; possible D gene TRBD1, 5 bases. The CDR3 length is 13 residues. Germline V gene data show CDR1 as KGHDR and CDR2 as SFDVKD. V gave up 3 bases and J gave up 1 base, with 5 bases separating them.

This clonotype was counted only a few times. This chain links TRBV18 with TRBJ2-7; D tentatively reads TRBD1 or TRBD2 (6 bases each). The CDR3 runs to 14 residues. With 2 bases removed from V and 4 bases from J, the gap between germline ends came to 12 bases. CDR1 and CDR2 (germline): KGHSH, LQKENI. CDR3 DNA sequence: TGTGCCAGCTCACCAGAGACTAGGGGGTACGAGCAGTACTTC. As protein: CASSPETRGYEQYF.

The chain is built from TRBV15 and TRBJ1-6; a weak D match, TRBD1 (5 bases). The V end was cut by 3 bases, the J end by 8 bases, with 14 bases between. The CDR3 extends over 15 amino acids. From germline, CDR1 is LNHNV and CDR2 YYDKDF (reference sequence). The CDR3 sequence is CATSSVGVADSPLHF. CDR3 bases: TGTGCCACCAGCAGCGTAGGGGTTGCTGATTCACCCCTCCACTTT.

The chain uses TRBV7-9 and TRBJ1-1; possibly TRBD1 for D (5 bases). The germline gives CDR1 SEHNR, CDR2 FQNEAQ (reference sequence). The CDR3 loop spans 15 amino acids. The V and J ends lost 3 bases and 4 bases respectively, with 15 bases between them. CDR3 sequence reads: CASSFLGQSGTEAFF. The CDR3, as DNA: TGTGCCAGCAGCTTTTTGGGGCAATCAGGCACTGAAGCTTTCTTT.

This clonotype was counted ten times or more. The chain uses TRBV12-3 or TRBV12-4 and TRBJ1-5; no firm D call. V dropped 3 bases and J dropped 4 bases, with 4 bases sitting between them. The CDR3 runs to 12 residues. The CDR3 DNA reads as TGTGCCAGCAGTTTCTCGAATCAGCCCCAGCATTTT. Protein product: CASSFSNQPQHF.